This T cell receptor beta chain comes out of a study of cytotoxic CD8 clonotypes in ibrutinib-treated CLL. Data came from immunoSEQ multiplex PCR; TCRdb stores just in-frame clones and leaves some out. The table has over 95,000 clones, approximately 58% seen once. The CDR3 contains 12 residues. CDR1 is SGHVS and CDR2 is FNYEAQ in the germline V gene. V lost 2 bases, J lost 6 bases, and 5 bases lay in between. The clonotype comes from a human donor with chronic lymphocytic leukemia. The chain couples TRBV7-6 to TRBJ2-1; D uncertain. The specimen was PBMCs, collected after 24 months of ibrutinib treatment. The chain's CDR3 is CASSLNSNEQFF. CDR3 sequence (DNA): TGTGCCAGCAGCTTAAATTCCAATGAGCAGTTCTTC.